This T cell receptor (beta chain) was identified during a study of cytomegalovirus exposure and HLA in healthy donors. This CDR3 is built from 13 residues. Germline CDR1 reads SNHLY; CDR2 reads FYNNEI. V lost 5 bases, J lost 4 bases, and 11 bases lay in between. Sequencing was performed with immunoSEQ multiplex PCR; in TCRdb, only in-frame clones are kept and a portion is missing. This sample has roughly 200,000 clones, with 80% to 90% found just once. The TCR comes from a woman in her twenties or thirties in good health and CMV-seronegative. Input material: PBMCs. The gene calls are TRBV2 and TRBJ1-1, with D maybe TRBD1 (6 bases). The CDR3 reads CASSPLGGTEAFF. The CDR3 bases are TGTGCCAGCAGTCCCTTAGGGGGCACTGAAGCTTTCTTT.